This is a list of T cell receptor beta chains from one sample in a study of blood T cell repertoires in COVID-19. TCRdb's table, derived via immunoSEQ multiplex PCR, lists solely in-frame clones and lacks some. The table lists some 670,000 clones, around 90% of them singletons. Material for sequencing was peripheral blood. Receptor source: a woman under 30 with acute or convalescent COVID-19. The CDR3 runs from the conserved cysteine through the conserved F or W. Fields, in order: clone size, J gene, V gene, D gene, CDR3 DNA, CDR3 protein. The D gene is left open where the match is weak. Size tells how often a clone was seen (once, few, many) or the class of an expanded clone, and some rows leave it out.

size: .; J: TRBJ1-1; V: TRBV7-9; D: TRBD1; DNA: TGTGCCAGCAGCTTACGGGGGACAGGGCAAACTGAAGCTTTCTTT; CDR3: CASSLRGTGQTEAFF
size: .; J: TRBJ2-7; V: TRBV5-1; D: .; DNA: TGCGCCAGCAGAGAGGAGTACTACGAGCAGTACTTC; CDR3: CASREEYYEQYF
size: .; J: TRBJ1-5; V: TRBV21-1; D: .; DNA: TGTGCCAGCAACGTAGGGGGACAGGGGGGTCAGCCCCAGCATTTT; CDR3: CASNVGGQGGQPQHF
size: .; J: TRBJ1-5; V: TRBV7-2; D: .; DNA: TGTGCCAGCAGCTTAGCGAGGGCATCCAATCAGCCCCAGCATTTT; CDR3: CASSLARASNQPQHF
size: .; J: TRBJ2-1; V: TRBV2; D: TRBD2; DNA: TGTGCCAGAAGAGCCGGGACTAGCGGGGGGGTGTTCTTC; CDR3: CARRAGTSGGVFF
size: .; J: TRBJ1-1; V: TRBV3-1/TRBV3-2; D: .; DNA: TGTGCCAGCAGCCAGCTACAGGGTGGAGCTTTCTTT; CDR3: CASSQLQGGAFF
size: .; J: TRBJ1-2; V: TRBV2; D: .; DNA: TGTGCCAGCAGTGAATCCCCCGGGGGCTATGGCTACACCTTC; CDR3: CASSESPGGYGYTF
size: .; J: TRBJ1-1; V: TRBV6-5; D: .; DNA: TGTGCCAGCAGCCGGGGGGGGCGAGTAAACACTGAAGCTTTCTTT; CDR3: CASSRGGRVNTEAFF
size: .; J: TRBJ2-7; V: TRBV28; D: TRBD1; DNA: TGTGCCAGCACCGACAGGGAAGGAGAGCAGTACTTC; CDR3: CASTDREGEQYF
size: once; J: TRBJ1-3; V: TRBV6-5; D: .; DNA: TGTGCCAGCAGGGATGGACAGATTGGAGACACCATATATTTT; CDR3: CASRDGQIGDTIYF
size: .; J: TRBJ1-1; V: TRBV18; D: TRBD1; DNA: TGTGCCAGCTCGGATCTACTACAGGGGGCAACTGAAGCTTTCTTT; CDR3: CASSDLLQGATEAFF
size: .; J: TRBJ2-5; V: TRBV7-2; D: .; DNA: TGTGCCAGTAAGAAACACGCGGGGGAGACCCAGTACTTC; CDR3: CASKKHAGETQYF
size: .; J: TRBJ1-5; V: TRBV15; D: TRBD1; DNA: TGTGCCACCAGCATGCTCCCGGGACAGAATCAGCCCCAGCATTTT; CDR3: CATSMLPGQNQPQHF
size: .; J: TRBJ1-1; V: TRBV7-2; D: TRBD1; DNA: TGTGCCAGCAGCCGGACAGGGGCTGGGTGGACTGAAGCTTTCTTT; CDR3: CASSRTGAGWTEAFF
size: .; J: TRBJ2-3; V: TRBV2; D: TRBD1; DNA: TGTGCCCTTCCCCCGGGACAGGGGCAAGAGACAGATACGCAGTATTTT; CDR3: CALPPGQGQETDTQYF
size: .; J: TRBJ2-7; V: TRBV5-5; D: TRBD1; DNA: TGTGCCAGCAGCTTTCGACAGGGGGCAGTTCCCTACGAGCAGTACTTC; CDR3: CASSFRQGAVPYEQYF
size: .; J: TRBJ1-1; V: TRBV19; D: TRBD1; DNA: TGTGCCAGTAGTATTCAGGGGGGCACTGAAGCTTTCTTT; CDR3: CASSIQGGTEAFF
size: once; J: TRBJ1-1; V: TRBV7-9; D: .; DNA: TGTGCCAGCAGCCAACAGGCAGATTCGAACACTGAAGCTTTCTTT; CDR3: CASSQQADSNTEAFF
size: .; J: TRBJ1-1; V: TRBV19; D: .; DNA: TGTGCCAGTAGTAAAACCGGCGGGAACACTGAAGCTTTCTTT; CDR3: CASSKTGGNTEAFF
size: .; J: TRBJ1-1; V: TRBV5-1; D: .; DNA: TGCGCCAGCACCTTCTCCCGGGCACGGGGAAACACTGAAGCTTTCTTT; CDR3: CASTFSRARGNTEAFF
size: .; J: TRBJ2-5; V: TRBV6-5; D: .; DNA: TGTGCCAGCAGTACCCGGGAGACCCAGTACTTC; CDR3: CASSTRETQYF
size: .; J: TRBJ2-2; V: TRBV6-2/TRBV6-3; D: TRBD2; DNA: TGTGCCAGCAGTTATTGGATAGCGGGGGACCCAACCGGGGAGCTGTTTTTT; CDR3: CASSYWIAGDPTGELFF
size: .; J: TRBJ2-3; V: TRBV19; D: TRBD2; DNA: TGTGCCAGTAGTATAGATTCGGGGGGATTCCCCACAGATACGCAGTATTTT; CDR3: CASSIDSGGFPTDTQYF
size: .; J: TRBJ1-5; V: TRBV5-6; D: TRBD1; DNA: TGTGCCAGCACCCGACAGGGGCGAGGAAATCAGCCCCAGCATTTT; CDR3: CASTRQGRGNQPQHF
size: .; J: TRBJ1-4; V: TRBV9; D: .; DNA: TGTGCCAGCAGCGTGACAGGAGCTAATGAAAAACTGTTTTTT; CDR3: CASSVTGANEKLFF
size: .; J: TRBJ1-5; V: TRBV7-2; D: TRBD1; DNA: TGTGCCAGCAGCCCACAGGGGGCCGCCAATCAGCCCCAGCATTTT; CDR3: CASSPQGAANQPQHF
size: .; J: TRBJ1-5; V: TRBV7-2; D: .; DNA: TGTGCCAGCAGCCGTAGGGGTATGCAGCCCCAGCATTTT; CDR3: CASSRRGMQPQHF
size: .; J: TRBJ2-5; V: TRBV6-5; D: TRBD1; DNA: TGTGCCAGCAGTTGGACGACAGGGCAGCAAGAGACCCAGTACTTC; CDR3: CASSWTTGQQETQYF
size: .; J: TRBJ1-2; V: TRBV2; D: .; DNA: TGTGCCAGCCAGCGAATTGAGGGTTTTGGCTACACCTTC; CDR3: CASQRIEGFGYTF
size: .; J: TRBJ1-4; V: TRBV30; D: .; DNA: TGTGCCTGGAGTGTAACAGACCTTAATGAAAAACTGTTTTTT; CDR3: CAWSVTDLNEKLFF
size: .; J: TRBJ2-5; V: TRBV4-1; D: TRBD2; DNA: TGCGCCAGCAGCCAAAATGCGGCTAGCGGGGGGAAGTACCAAGAGACCCAGTACTTC; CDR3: CASSQNAASGGKYQETQYF
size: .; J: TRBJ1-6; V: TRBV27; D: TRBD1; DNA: TGTGCCAGTTCTTCCCCCCGGGACAGCCCGTATAATTCACCCCTCCACTTT; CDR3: CASSSPRDSPYNSPLHF
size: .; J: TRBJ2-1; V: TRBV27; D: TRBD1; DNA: TGTGCCAGCACCTGGACAGGGGGAGACAATGAGCAGTTCTTC; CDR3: CASTWTGGDNEQFF
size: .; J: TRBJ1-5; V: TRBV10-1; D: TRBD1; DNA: TGCGCCAGATACGAAGACAGGGATAATCAGCCCCAGCATTTT; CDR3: CARYEDRDNQPQHF
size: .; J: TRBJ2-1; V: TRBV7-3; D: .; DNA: TGTGCCAGCAGCTTAGGACAGAACAATGAGCAGTTCTTC; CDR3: CASSLGQNNEQFF
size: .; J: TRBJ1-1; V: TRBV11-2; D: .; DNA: TGTGCCAGCAGCCGGCTCGGGGAGTCAAGGACTTTCTTT; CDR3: CASSRLGESRTFF
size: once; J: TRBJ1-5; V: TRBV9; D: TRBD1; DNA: TGTGCCAGCAGCCCAGGGACAGGGAAAAATCAGCCCCAGCATTTT; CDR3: CASSPGTGKNQPQHF
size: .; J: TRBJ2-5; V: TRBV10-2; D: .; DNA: TGCGCCAGCAGTGAGTTGGGTCAGGGGTACGAGACCCAGTACTTC; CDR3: CASSELGQGYETQYF